The 32 T cell receptor beta chains in this list originate from one sample, sequenced in a study of T cell changes during pregnancy in multiple sclerosis. Assay used: immunoSEQ multiplex PCR; TCRdb lists only in-frame clones, some missing. The sample holds 55,000 to 80,000 clones, less than 95% seen once. Sample: peripheral blood, taken in the third trimester of pregnancy. The receptor set was obtained from a female donor with multiple sclerosis, enrolled in a pregnancy study.

The chain uses TRBV19 and TRBJ1-2, with a tentative D call TRBD1 (6 bases). CDR1 is LNHDA, CDR2 SQIVND, per germline (reference sequence). Trimming removed 0 bases from V and 13 bases from J, with 15 bases in between. CDR3 length: 13 amino acids. The CDR3 coding sequence is TGTGCCAGTAGTATAGAAGGCAGGGGCCGCCGCACCTTC. Amino acids: CASSIEGRGRRTF. The full variable domain, its missing parts supplied by reference TRBV19 and TRBJ1-2, is DGGITQSPKYLFRKEGQNVTLSCEQNLNHDAMYWYRQDPGQGLRLIYYSQIVNDFQKGDIAEGYSVSREKKESFPLTVTSAQKNPTAFYLCASSIEGRGRRTFGSGTRLTVV.

The chain couples TRBV7-2 to TRBJ1-1, with a tentative D call TRBD1 (6 bases). Trimming stripped 5 bases from V and 1 base from J, with 11 bases between. Germline lookup yields CDR1 SGHTA and CDR2 FQGNSA. The CDR3 extends over 14 amino acids. Written as DNA, the CDR3 is TGTGCCAGCAGCGAGGACAGTGCGAACACTGAAGCTTTCTTT. It specifies CASSEDSANTEAFF. Supplemented by reference TRBV7-2 and TRBJ1-1, the full variable domain reads GAGVSQSPSNKVTEKGKDVELRCDPISGHTALYWYRQSLGQGLEFLIYFQGNSAPDKSGLPSDRFSAERTGGSVSTLTIQRTQQEDSAVYLCASSEDSANTEAFFGQGTRLTVV.

The J gene is TRBJ1-5, the V gene TRBV6-4; D unclear. The germline gives CDR1 MRHNA, CDR2 SNTAGT. This CDR3 comprises 13 residues. Trimming cost V 2 bases and J 6 bases, with 8 bases left between them. This CDR3 reads CASSDQSGQPQHF. CDR3 bases: TGTGCCAGCAGTGACCAGAGCGGTCAGCCCCAGCATTTT.

The chain employs TRBV6-5 and TRBJ1-3; D may be TRBD1 (5 bases). The CDR3 loop spans 15 amino acids. V was pared by 8 bases and J by 0 bases, with 14 bases between. Germline CDR1 is MNHEY and CDR2 is SVGAGI. The chain's CDR3 is CASLPDSNSGNTIYF. As DNA, the CDR3 is TGTGCCAGCCTGCCAGACAGCAACTCTGGAAACACCATATATTTT.

The chain is built from TRBV7-3 and TRBJ1-4; D not certain. The CDR3 consists of 13 residues. V was trimmed by 5 bases and J by 1 base, leaving 5 bases between them. The germline CDR1 and CDR2 sequences are SGHTA and FQGTGA. Here the CDR3 DNA reads TGTGCCAGCAGCCGAGGAACTAATGAAAAACTGTTTTTT. It encodes CASSRGTNEKLFF.

J is TRBJ2-5 and V is TRBV27, with TRBD1 matching over 8 bases. The CDR3 extends over 16 amino acids. The germline CDR1 and CDR2 sequences are MNHEY and SMNVEV (reference sequence). The trim removed 5 bases at V and 5 bases at J, leaving 13 bases unmatched. The CDR3 reads CASSPPGQGLGETQYF. In DNA form, the CDR3 reads TGTGCCAGCAGTCCCCCCGGACAGGGTTTGGGGGAGACCCAGTACTTC.

The chain recombines TRBV9 with TRBJ1-1; no clear D gene. This CDR3 has 13 residues. The germline V and J ends were trimmed by 10 bases and 0 bases, with 13 bases remaining between them. Germline V gene data show CDR1 as SGDLS and CDR2 as YYNGEE. The CDR3 protein is CASQSGMNTEAFF. CDR3 sequence (DNA): TGTGCCTCGCAAAGCGGCATGAACACTGAAGCTTTCTTT.

The chain combines TRBV6-5 with TRBJ2-1; 7 bases are a match to TRBD2. The germline CDR1 and CDR2 sequences are MNHEY and SVGAGI. The V and J ends lost 7 bases and 0 bases, in that order; junction bases with no gene match: 6. This CDR3 is 15 amino acids long. CDR3 amino acids: CASKPSGNSYNEQFF. The CDR3 DNA sequence: TGTGCCAGCAAACCCAGCGGGAACTCCTACAATGAGCAGTTCTTC.

The count of this clone is one. This chain joins TRBV2 and TRBJ2-5; possible D gene TRBD1, 6 bases. TRBJ2-7 explains the end of the DNA better; the J call may be wrong. Germline-derived CDR1 and CDR2 are SNHLY and FYNNEI. The CDR3 is made up of 13 amino acids. The CDR3 coding sequence is TGTGCCAGCACCTACAGGGTTTTCTACGAGCAGTACTTC. Translated: CASTYRVFYEQYF.

J is TRBJ1-1 and V is TRBV7-9, with 7 bases lining up with TRBD1. The CDR3 is made up of 12 amino acids. Trimming at V came to 5 bases and at J to 7 bases, leaving 4 bases not matched to a gene. Per the germline V gene, CDR1 is SEHNR and CDR2 is FQNEAQ (reference sequence). The CDR3 loop reads CASSTGQVEAFF. In DNA, the CDR3 is TGTGCCAGCAGCACAGGACAGGTTGAAGCTTTCTTT.

The V gene is TRBV7-6, the J gene TRBJ1-3; no clear D gene. This CDR3 has 15 residues. V gave up 1 base and J gave up 0 bases, with 7 bases separating them. Germline V CDR1 and CDR2: SGHVS, FNYEAQ. Here the CDR3 reads CASSLDFSSGNTIYF. The DNA for the CDR3 is TGTGCCAGCAGCTTAGACTTTAGCTCTGGAAACACCATATATTTT.

This clone was seen only once. As DNA, the CDR3 is TGTGCCAGTGCACCGGGACAGGTAAACGTCCTGACTTTC. Translated, it gives CASAPGQVNVLTF. V usage is TRBV6-1 and J usage is TRBJ2-6, with TRBD1 matching over 8 bases. The ends lost 9 bases at V and 10 bases at J; junction bases unmatched: 8. Germline CDR1 and CDR2: MNHNS and SASEGT. The CDR3 length is 13 residues.

The rearrangement links TRBV7-8 to TRBJ1-5; D call uncertain. Trimming took 5 bases from V and 3 from J, leaving 11 bases between them. The V gene's germline CDR1 is SGHVS and CDR2 FQNEAQ. The CDR3 is 14 amino acids. CDR3 sequence reads: CASSGRHYNQPQHF. DNA for the CDR3: TGTGCCAGCAGCGGCCGGCACTACAATCAGCCCCAGCATTTT.

The chain recombines TRBV7-6 with TRBJ2-6; TRBD1 aligns across 7 bases. Germline V gene data show CDR1 as SGHVS and CDR2 as FNYEAQ. The V gene end was trimmed by 5 bases and the J gene end by 3 bases; junction bases not matched to a gene: 7. The CDR3 is 16 amino acids. The CDR3 loop is CASSPTTGVGANVLTF. The CDR3 DNA is TGTGCCAGCAGCCCGACTACAGGGGTTGGGGCCAACGTCCTGACTTTC.

V is TRBV19 and J is TRBJ1-1; 9 positions match TRBD1. Germline CDR1 LNHDA, CDR2 SQIVND (reference sequence). The CDR3 covers 14 residues. The V gene end was trimmed by 5 bases and the J gene end by 9 bases; junction bases not matched to a gene: 10. The DNA for the CDR3 is TGTGCCAGTAGTCGACCGGGACAGGGTCCTAAAGCTTTCTTT. This gives the protein CASSRPGQGPKAFF.

V and J are TRBV19 and TRBJ2-7, with 9 bases aligning to TRBD2. This CDR3 contains 15 residues. Germline trimming cut 4 bases from V and 1 base from J; bases unmatched to any gene: 5. Germline CDR1 reads LNHDA; CDR2 reads SQIVND (reference sequence). CDR3 protein: CASSSQRGASYEQYF. DNA for the CDR3: TGTGCCAGTAGTAGCCAGCGGGGGGCTTCCTACGAGCAGTACTTC.

CDR3 coding DNA: TGTGCCAGCAGCAAATTGGGCGGGACTGAAGCTTTCTTT. Translation gives CASSKLGGTEAFF. J is TRBJ1-1 and V is TRBV21-1. TRBV21-1 corresponds to a pseudogene. This CDR3 is built from 13 residues.

The rearrangement joins TRBV9 to TRBJ2-2; the match to TRBD1 covers 7 bases. The ends lost 0 bases at V and 7 bases at J; junction bases unmatched: 9. The germline gives CDR1 SGDLS, CDR2 YYNGEE. The length of the CDR3 is 16 residues. CDR3 loop: CASSVGTGRKGGELFF. The CDR3 coding sequence is TGTGCCAGCAGCGTAGGGACAGGAAGGAAGGGCGGGGAGCTGTTTTTT.

On this clone itself: Sequence at one end of the junction differs from germline and may be a read error. V is TRBV7-3 and J is TRBJ2-2, with 9 bases fitting TRBD1. Germline V lookup: CDR1 SGHTA, CDR2 FQGTGA. The length of the CDR3 is 16 residues. CDR3 DNA: TGCGCCAGCAGCCAGCCTCCGGGACAGGGAACCGGGGAGCTGTTTTTT. This sequence encodes CASSQPPGQGTGELFF.

The chain is built from TRBV28 and TRBJ2-1; TRBD2 matches 8 bases. The CDR3 extends over 15 amino acids. The V and J ends lost 6 bases and 3 bases, in that order; junction bases with no gene match: 7. Germline V CDR1 and CDR2: MDHEN, SYDVKM. CDR3: CASSVLAGGYNEQFF. Written as DNA, the CDR3 is TGTGCCAGCAGCGTTCTGGCGGGGGGCTACAATGAGCAGTTCTTC.

This clone appeared a single time. This chain links TRBV5-1 with TRBJ1-1; tentatively, D is TRBD1 (6 bases). Germline V gene lookup returns CDR1 SGHRS and CDR2 YFSETQ. Trimming removed 4 bases from V and 1 base from J, with 8 bases in between. The CDR3 loop spans 13 amino acids. In DNA, the CDR3 is TGCGCCAGCAGCGCACAGGGGAACACTGAAGCTTTCTTT. Translation gives CASSAQGNTEAFF.

The chain combines TRBV29-1 with TRBJ2-6; D is unclear. Germline V gene sequence: CDR1 SQVTM, CDR2 ANQGSEA. Between the trimmed V and J ends, which lost 5 bases and 0 bases, there was a span of 11 bases. The CDR3 consists of 15 residues. CDR3 amino acids: CSVIPANSGANVLTF. CDR3 DNA sequence: TGCAGCGTTATCCCTGCGAACTCTGGGGCCAACGTCCTGACTTTC.

The chain is built from TRBV5-1 and TRBJ1-2, with 9 positions matching TRBD1. J lost 3 bases, V lost 5 bases, and 11 bases had no gene match. The CDR3 runs 16 residues. The germline V gene encodes CDR1 SGHRS and CDR2 YFSETQ. This CDR3 reads CASRPQGTGFDYGYTF. The CDR3, as DNA: TGCGCCAGCAGACCCCAAGGGACAGGGTTCGACTATGGCTACACCTTC. The variable domain in full, with the rest retrieved from reference TRBV5-1 and TRBJ1-2, is KAGVTQTPRYLIKTRGQQVTLSCSPISGHRSVSWYQQTPGQGLQFLFEYFSETQRNKGNFPGRFSGRQFSNSRSEMNVSTLELGDSALYLCASRPQGTGFDYGYTFGSGTRLTVV.

This chain joins TRBV5-6 and TRBJ1-4, with 7 bases lining up with TRBD1. Germline V gene sequence: CDR1 SGHDT, CDR2 YYEEEE. V trimming: 3 bases; J trimming: 4 bases; junction bases outside the gene matches: 12. The CDR3 is made up of 17 amino acids. In DNA form, the CDR3 reads TGTGCCAGCAGCTCGTGGGTGGGACAGTCCTTTAATGAAAAACTGTTTTTT. Its translation is CASSSWVGQSFNEKLFF.

This chain joins TRBV6-4 and TRBJ2-7; the D gene is possibly TRBD1 (5 bases). Germline-derived CDR1 and CDR2 are MRHNA and SNTAGT. This CDR3 has 13 residues. The V and J ends lost 7 bases and 2 bases respectively, with 12 bases between them. The CDR3 spells CASTDSGPYEQYF. The CDR3 DNA sequence: TGTGCCAGCACCGACAGTGGGCCCTACGAGCAGTACTTC.

The chain combines TRBV5-4 with TRBJ1-5; D remains unclear. The CDR3 contains 14 residues. Deletions cut 2 bases from V and 2 bases from J, with 8 bases between. CDR1 is SGHNT and CDR2 is YYREEE in the germline V gene (reference sequence). As DNA, the CDR3 is TGTGCCAGCAGCTTAGGAGCTGGCAATCAGCCCCAGCATTTT. Translated: CASSLGAGNQPQHF.

The chain couples TRBV9 to TRBJ2-4; the D gene is possibly TRBD2 (5 bases). The CDR3 contains 16 residues. Germline V gene data show CDR1 as SGDLS and CDR2 as YYNGEE. Trimming took 0 bases from V and 3 from J, leaving 13 bases between them. The CDR3 spells CASSVAPRGSKNIQYF. The CDR3 DNA reads as TGTGCCAGCAGCGTAGCTCCCCGGGGAAGCAAAAACATTCAGTACTTC.

This rearrangement joins TRBV9 to TRBJ2-1, with a possible D match to TRBD1 (5 bases). The CDR3 loop spans 13 amino acids. V was cut by 4 bases and J by 8 bases, with 13 bases left in between. The germline V gene encodes CDR1 SGDLS and CDR2 YYNGEE. In nucleotides, the CDR3 is TGTGCCAGCAGCATTCCAGGGATTGATGAGCAGTTCTTC. Amino acids: CASSIPGIDEQFF.

V usage is TRBV6-5 and J usage is TRBJ2-1; 12 positions match TRBD2. Germline values: CDR1 MNHEY, CDR2 SVGAGI. The CDR3 has 15 residues. The trim removed 2 bases at V and 6 bases at J, leaving 2 bases unmatched. The CDR3 loop reads CASSYPSGGANEQFF. DNA for the CDR3: TGTGCCAGCAGTTACCCTAGCGGGGGGGCCAATGAGCAGTTCTTC.

This clone is a singleton in its sample. The gene calls are TRBV6-5 and TRBJ1-1; D is possibly TRBD1 (5 bases). This CDR3 spans 14 amino acids. Germline CDR1 reads MNHEY; CDR2 reads SVGAGI. The V end was cut by 8 bases, the J end by 7 bases, with 20 bases between. CDR3 nucleotide sequence: TGTGCCAGCTCAACCGATCCCAGGGTTGGTGAAGCTTTCTTT. Translation: CASSTDPRVGEAFF.

This chain links TRBV6-5 with TRBJ2-2; no definite D call. Germline CDR1 and CDR2: MNHEY and SVGAGI. This CDR3 region has 14 residues. Trimming took off 2 bases at V and 4 bases at J, with 8 bases between the two ends. The CDR3 DNA reads as TGTGCCAGCAGTTACGACTCCCCCACCGGGGAGCTGTTTTTT. It codes for CASSYDSPTGELFF.

This chain uses TRBV30 with TRBJ2-3, with 8 positions matching TRBD2. The length of the CDR3 is 13 residues. The V segment lost 5 bases and the J segment 1 base; nucleotides outside the gene matches: 2. CDR1 is GTSNPN, CDR2 SVGIG, per germline (reference sequence). The CDR3 protein is CAWQGLGTDTQYF. In DNA form, the CDR3 reads TGTGCCTGGCAGGGACTAGGCACAGATACGCAGTATTTT.